The source of this TCR beta chain is a study of T cell repertoires in cytomegalovirus infection. About the study: Matching HLA type, along with CMV infection, was indicated by public TCR beta signatures.

Study outcomes and limitations: CMV carriers having the relevant HLA were flagged by cumulative public TCR beta family frequency. Within the response measured ex vivo, HLA-C-restricted CMV-specific TCR beta clonotypes were dominant.

This clonotype came up a few times. Its antigen is undetermined. In TCRdb, the reads were re-called with MiXCR into one record per CDR3 protein. The sample consists of hundreds of thousands of distinct CDR3 sequences, roughly a quarter of them appearing once. The V gene's germline CDR1 is SGHVS and CDR2 FQNEAQ. V lost 4 bases, J lost 0 bases, and 12 bases lay in between. This CDR3 is 15 amino acids long. The rearrangement joins TRBV7-8 to TRBJ1-1, with a tentative D call TRBD1 (5 bases). Material for sequencing was CD8+ T cells from PBMCs. This clonotype was sampled from a human donor in good health (CMV status not recorded). Some clones in this sample may be carry-over from other donors' samples. The CDR3 region has the DNA TGTGCCAGCAGCTCGACAGTATTTATGAACACTGAAGCTTTCTTT. This encodes CASSSTVFMNTEAFF.